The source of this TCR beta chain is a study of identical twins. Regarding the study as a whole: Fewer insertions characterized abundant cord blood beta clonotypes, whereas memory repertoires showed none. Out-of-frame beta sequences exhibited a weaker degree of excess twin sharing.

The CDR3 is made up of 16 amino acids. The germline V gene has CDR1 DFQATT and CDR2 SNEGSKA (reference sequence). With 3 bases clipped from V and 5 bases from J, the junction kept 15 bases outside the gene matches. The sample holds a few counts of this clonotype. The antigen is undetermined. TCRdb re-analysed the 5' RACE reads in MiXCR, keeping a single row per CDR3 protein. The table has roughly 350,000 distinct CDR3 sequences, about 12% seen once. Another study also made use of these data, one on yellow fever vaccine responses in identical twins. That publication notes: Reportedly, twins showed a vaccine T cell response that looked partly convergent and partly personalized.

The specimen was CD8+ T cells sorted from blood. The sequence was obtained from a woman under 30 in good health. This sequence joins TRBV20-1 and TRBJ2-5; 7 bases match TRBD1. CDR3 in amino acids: CSARAGDRESWETQYF. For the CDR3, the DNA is TGCAGTGCTAGGGCAGGAGACAGGGAGAGTTGGGAGACCCAGTACTTC.